The 2 T cell receptor beta chains given below trace back to one sample, sequenced in a study of cytomegalovirus exposure and HLA in healthy donors. The study ran its PCR with 60 Vbeta and 13 Jbeta primers. Measured with immunoSEQ multiplex PCR; TCRdb has only the in-frame clones, and not every one. Among 150,000 to 200,000 clones, 80% were seen once, and the ten largest hold around 1.3%. The sequencing input was PBMCs. The receptors shown here come from a woman aged 50 to 65 in good health and CMV-seronegative.

CDR3 protein: CASSYRTEKLFF. The CDR3 DNA is TGTGCCAGCAGTTACCGGACAGAAAAACTGTTTTTT. The J gene is TRBJ1-4, the V gene TRBV6-6; possibly TRBD1 for D (5 bases). The CDR3 covers 12 residues. Germline V gene lookup returns CDR1 MNHNY and CDR2 SVGAGI (reference sequence). V lost 2 bases, J lost 8 bases, and 6 bases lay in between.

The chain is built from TRBV27 and TRBJ2-2, with D maybe TRBD2 (5 bases). This CDR3 spans 16 amino acids. V was shortened by 5 bases and J by 3 bases, with 16 bases between the two germline ends. Germline lookup yields CDR1 MNHEY and CDR2 SMNVEV (reference sequence). CDR3 nucleotides: TGTGCCAGCAGTCAACCACGGGGAACGCACACCGGGGAGCTGTTTTTT. The encoded protein is CASSQPRGTHTGELFF.